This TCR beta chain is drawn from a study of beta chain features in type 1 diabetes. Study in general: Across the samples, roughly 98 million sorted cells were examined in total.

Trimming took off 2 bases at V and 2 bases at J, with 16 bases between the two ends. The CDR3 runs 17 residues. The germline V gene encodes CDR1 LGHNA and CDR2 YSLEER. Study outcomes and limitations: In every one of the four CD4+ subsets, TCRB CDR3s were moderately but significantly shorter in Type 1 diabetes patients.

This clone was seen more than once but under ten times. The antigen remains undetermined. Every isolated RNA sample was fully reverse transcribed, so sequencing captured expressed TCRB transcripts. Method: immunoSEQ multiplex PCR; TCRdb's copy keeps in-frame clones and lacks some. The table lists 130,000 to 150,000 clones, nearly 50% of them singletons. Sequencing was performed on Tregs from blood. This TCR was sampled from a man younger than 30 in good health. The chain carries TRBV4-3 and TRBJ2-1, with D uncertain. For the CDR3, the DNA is TGCGCCAGCAGCCAAAGAGAGTCTAGTTTCACCTACAATGAGCAGTTCTTC. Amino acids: CASSQRESSFTYNEQFF.